These T cell receptor beta chains were read from a single sample in a study of cytotoxic CD8 clonotypes in ibrutinib-treated CLL. Using immunoSEQ multiplex PCR, the repertoire was profiled, and TCRdb retains in-frame clones only, with some absent. This table holds fewer than 400,000 clones, 67% found once. This specimen was PBMCs, taken after 36 months of ibrutinib treatment. The receptors were gathered from a human donor with chronic lymphocytic leukemia. Each CDR3 is given without its conserved first and last residue. The D gene is left open where the match is weak.

v_call d_call cdr3_aa
TRBV7-3 NA ASSLGAEQY
TRBV5-1 NA ASSLAGLGISYEQY
TRBV4-1 TRBD1 ASSHTGTGFYNEQF
TRBV4-2 TRBD2 ASSQVGAGAEYEQY
TRBV7-8 NA ASSLDTGYEQY
TRBV5-6 NA ASSLVRGVGYT
TRBV29-1 TRBD2 SVIGTSAVTQY
TRBV27 NA ASSLSGQQAYEQY
TRBV5-1 TRBD2 ASSLVSAGAGNEQF
TRBV11-2 NA ASSSQGVQY
TRBV11-2 NA ASSLIWSEAF
TRBV7-9 NA ASSFWDSGNYGYT
TRBV7-6 NA ASSLNWSGEDEQY
TRBV4-1 TRBD2 ASSEVASGRYEQY
TRBV5-8 NA ASNPLAIGLPHQY
TRBV2 TRBD2 ASSEALGLAGSYEQY
TRBV7-9 TRBD1 ASSLTGLETQY
TRBV11-3 NA ATHNRRDEYEQY
TRBV4-3 TRBD2 ASSQDPILAGMYNEQF
TRBV6-6 NA ASSLPGSDTQY
TRBV7-6 TRBD1 ASSLAGDRVWGPEQY
TRBV7-6 TRBD2 ASSLRGRGATDTQY
TRBV29-1 TRBD2 SVEWILAGVRETQY
TRBV28 NA ASSLSAFYQETQY
TRBV6-5 NA ASSTRGRLYGYT
TRBV28 TRBD1 ASSLAGGSSVMLF